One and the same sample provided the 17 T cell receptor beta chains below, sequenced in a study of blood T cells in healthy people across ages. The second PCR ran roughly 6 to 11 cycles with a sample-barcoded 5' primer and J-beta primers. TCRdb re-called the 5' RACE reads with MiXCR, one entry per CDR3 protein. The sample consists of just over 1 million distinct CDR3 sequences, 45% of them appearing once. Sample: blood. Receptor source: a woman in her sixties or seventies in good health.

The CDR3 protein is CASASSPGRKPYEQYF. Here the CDR3 DNA reads TGCGCGTCGGCCAGCAGCCCCGGACGGAAGCCCTACGAGCAGTACTTC. The rearrangement joins TRBV4-1 to TRBJ2-7; no firm D call. CDR3 length: 16 residues. Germline lookup yields CDR1 MGHRA and CDR2 YSYEKL.

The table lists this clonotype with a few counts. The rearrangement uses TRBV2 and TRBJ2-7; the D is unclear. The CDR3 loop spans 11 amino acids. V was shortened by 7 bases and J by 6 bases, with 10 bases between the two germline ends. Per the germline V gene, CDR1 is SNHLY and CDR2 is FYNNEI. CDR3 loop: CASNGVGEQYF. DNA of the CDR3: TGTGCCAGCAACGGCGTAGGCGAGCAGTACTTC.

CDR3 coding DNA: TGTGCCACCAGTGATGGACTAGCGGGTCGCAGGAATGAGCAGTTCTTC. Amino acids: CATSDGLAGRRNEQFF. The J gene is TRBJ2-1, the V gene TRBV24-1, with TRBD2 matching 11 bases. The ends lost 3 bases at V and 7 bases at J; junction bases unmatched: 7. The germline CDR1 and CDR2 sequences are KGHDR and SFDVKD. CDR3 length: 16 residues.

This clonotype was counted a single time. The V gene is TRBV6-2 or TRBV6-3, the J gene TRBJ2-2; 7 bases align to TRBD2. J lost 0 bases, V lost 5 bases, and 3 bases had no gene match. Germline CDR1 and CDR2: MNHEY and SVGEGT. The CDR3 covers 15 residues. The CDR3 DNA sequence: TGTGCCAGCAGTCGGACTAGATCGAACACCGGGGAGCTGTTTTTT. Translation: CASSRTRSNTGELFF.

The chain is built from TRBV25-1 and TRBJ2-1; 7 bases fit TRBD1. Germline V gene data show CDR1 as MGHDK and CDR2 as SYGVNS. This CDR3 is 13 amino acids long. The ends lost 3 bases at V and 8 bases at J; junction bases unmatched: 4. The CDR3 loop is CASSDTGVHEQFF. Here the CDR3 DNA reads TGTGCCAGCAGTGACACAGGGGTCCATGAGCAGTTCTTC.

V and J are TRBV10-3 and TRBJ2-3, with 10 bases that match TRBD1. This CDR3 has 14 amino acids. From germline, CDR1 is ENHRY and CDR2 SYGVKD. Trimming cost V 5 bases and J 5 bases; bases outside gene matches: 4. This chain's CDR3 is CAISSTGGVDTQYF. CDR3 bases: TGTGCCATCAGTTCGACAGGGGGCGTAGATACGCAGTATTTT.

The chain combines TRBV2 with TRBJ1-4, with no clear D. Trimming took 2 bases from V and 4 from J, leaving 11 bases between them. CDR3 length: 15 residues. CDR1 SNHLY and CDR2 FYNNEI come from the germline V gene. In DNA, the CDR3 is TGTGCCAGCAGTGAACAGGCGGCCTATAATGAAAAACTGTTTTTT. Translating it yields CASSEQAAYNEKLFF.

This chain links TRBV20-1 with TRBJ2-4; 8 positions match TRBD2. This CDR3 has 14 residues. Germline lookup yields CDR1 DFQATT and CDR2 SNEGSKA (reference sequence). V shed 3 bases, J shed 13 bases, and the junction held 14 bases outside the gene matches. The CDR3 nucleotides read TGCAGTGCTAGGGCACGAGCGGGAGTAAGGGAGCAGTACTTC. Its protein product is CSARARAGVREQYF.

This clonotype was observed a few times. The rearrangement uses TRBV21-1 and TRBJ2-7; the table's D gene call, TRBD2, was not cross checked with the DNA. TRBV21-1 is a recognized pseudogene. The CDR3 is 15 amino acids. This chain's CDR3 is CASLIAGAFSYEQYF. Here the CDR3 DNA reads TGTGCCAGCCTAATAGCGGGAGCTTTTTCCTACGAGCAGTACTTC.

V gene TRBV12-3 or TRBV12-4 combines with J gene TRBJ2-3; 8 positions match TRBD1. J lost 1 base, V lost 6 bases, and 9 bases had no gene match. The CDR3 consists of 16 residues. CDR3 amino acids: CASSPLVTGGTDTQYF. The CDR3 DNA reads TGTGCCAGCAGCCCCTTGGTGACAGGGGGCACAGATACGCAGTATTTT.

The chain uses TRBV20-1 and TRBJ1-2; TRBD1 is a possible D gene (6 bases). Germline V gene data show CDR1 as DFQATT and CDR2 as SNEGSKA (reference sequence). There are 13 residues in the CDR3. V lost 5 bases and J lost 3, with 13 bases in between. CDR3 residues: CSAQGRVHYGYTF. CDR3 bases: TGCAGTGCTCAGGGGAGAGTTCACTATGGCTACACCTTC.

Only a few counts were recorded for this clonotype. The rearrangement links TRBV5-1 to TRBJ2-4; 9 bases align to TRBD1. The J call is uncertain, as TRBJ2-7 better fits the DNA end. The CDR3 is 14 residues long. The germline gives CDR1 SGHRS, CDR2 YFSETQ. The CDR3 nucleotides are TGCGCCAGCAGCTTGAGGGACAGGGACGACGAGCAGTACTTC. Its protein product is CASSLRDRDDEQYF.

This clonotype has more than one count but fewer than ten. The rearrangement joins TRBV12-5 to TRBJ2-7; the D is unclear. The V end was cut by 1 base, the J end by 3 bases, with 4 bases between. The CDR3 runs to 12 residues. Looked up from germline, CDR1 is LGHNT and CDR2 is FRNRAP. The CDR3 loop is CASGLGVYEQYF. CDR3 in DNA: TGTGCTAGTGGTTTGGGGGTCTACGAGCAGTACTTC.

The CDR3 DNA reads TGTGCCAGCAGTTTCCGGGACGGGGAAGAAAAACTGTTTTTT. Residues: CASSFRDGEEKLFF. This rearrangement joins TRBV28 to TRBJ1-4; a weak D match, TRBD1 (5 bases). V lost 3 bases and J 8 bases, leaving 13 bases between the germline ends. CDR1 and CDR2 from the germline V gene are MDHEN and SYDVKM. The CDR3 is 14 amino acids.

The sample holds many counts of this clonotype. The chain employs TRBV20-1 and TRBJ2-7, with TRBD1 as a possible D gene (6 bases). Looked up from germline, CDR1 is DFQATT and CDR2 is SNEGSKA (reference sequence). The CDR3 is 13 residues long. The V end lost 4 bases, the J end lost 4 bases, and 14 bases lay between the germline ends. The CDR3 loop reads CSANHLRGYEQYF. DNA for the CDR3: TGCAGTGCTAATCATCTCAGGGGATACGAGCAGTACTTC.

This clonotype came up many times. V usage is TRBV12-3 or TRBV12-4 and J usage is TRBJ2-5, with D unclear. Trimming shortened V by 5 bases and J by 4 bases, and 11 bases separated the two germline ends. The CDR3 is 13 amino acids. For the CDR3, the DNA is TGTGCCAGCAGTCCCCTCCTAGGAGAGACCCAGTACTTC. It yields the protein CASSPLLGETQYF.

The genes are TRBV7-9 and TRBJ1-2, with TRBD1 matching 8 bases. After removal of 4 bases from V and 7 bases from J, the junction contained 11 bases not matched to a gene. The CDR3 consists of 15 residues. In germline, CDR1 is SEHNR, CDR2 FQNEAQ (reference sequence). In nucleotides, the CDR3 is TGTGCCAGCAGCTGGGGCCAGACAGGGGCCGGTGGCTACACCTTC. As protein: CASSWGQTGAGGYTF.